The 4 T cell receptor beta chains below all came from one sample that was sequenced in a study of T cell responses to AZD1222 COVID-19 vaccine. TCRdb's copy holds only in-frame clones and misses some; the assay was immunoSEQ multiplex PCR. The sample consists of roughly 100,000 clones, about 88% of them appearing once. The source material was peripheral blood, sampled on day 0 of AZD1222 vaccination. The receptor source for this set is an adult in good health.

This clone was recorded only once. The chain couples TRBV27 to TRBJ1-6, with unresolved D. Trimming shortened V by 5 bases and J by 9 bases, and 17 bases separated the two germline ends. Germline V gives CDR1 MNHEY, CDR2 SMNVEV (reference sequence). This CDR3 region has 15 residues. The CDR3 DNA is TGTGCCAGCAGTGGTTCCGGAGTTAGTGCTTCACCCCTCCACTTT. This sequence encodes CASSGSGVSASPLHF.

This rearrangement joins TRBV4-2 to TRBJ1-1, with D uncertain. The CDR3 extends over 12 amino acids. CDR1 LGHNA and CDR2 YNFKEQ come from the germline V gene. Trimming shortened V by 7 bases and J by 0 bases, and 6 bases separated the two germline ends. Written as DNA, the CDR3 is TGTGCCAGCAATGGGGTGAACACTGAAGCTTTCTTT. This translates into CASNGVNTEAFF.

This chain joins TRBV18 and TRBJ1-1; a weak D match, TRBD1 (6 bases). V was shortened by 8 bases and J by 3 bases, with 16 bases between the two germline ends. From germline, CDR1 is KGHSH and CDR2 LQKENI. The CDR3 has 14 residues. For the CDR3, the DNA is TGTGCCAGCCTGGGTCGGGGGGCGGACACTGAAGCTTTCTTT. Translated: CASLGRGADTEAFF.

The CDR3 protein is CASSYSGASYYEQYF. The CDR3 nucleotides are TGTGCCAGCAGTTACAGTGGGGCTAGTTACTACGAGCAGTACTTC. This chain uses TRBV6-5 with TRBJ2-7; D might be TRBD1 (5 bases). Trimming shortened V by 2 bases and J by 3 bases, and 14 bases separated the two germline ends. Germline V gene lookup returns CDR1 MNHEY and CDR2 SVGAGI. The CDR3 has 15 residues.